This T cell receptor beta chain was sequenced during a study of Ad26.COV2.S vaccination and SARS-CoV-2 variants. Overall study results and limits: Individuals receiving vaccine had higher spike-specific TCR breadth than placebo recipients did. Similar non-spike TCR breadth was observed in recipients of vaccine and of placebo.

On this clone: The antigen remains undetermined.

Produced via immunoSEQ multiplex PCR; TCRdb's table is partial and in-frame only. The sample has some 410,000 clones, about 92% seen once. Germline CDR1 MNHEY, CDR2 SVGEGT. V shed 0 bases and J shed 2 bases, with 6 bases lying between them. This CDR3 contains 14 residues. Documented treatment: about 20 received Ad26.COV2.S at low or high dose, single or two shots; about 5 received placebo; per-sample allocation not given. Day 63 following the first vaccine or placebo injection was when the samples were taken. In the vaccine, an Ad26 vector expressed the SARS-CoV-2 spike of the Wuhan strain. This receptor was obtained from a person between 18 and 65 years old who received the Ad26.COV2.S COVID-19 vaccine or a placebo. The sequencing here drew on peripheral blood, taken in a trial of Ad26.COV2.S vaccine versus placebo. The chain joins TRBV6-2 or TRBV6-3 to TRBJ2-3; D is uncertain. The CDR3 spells CASSYSPFTDTQYF. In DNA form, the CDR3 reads TGTGCCAGCAGTTACTCGCCGTTCACAGATACGCAGTATTTT.